This record concerns one TCR beta chain sequence. Its antigen is not identified. This sample was taken from a study of siplizumab effects on memory and regulatory T cells. This CDR3 comprises 12 residues. V shed 0 bases, J shed 11 bases, and the junction held 2 bases outside the gene matches. Germline V gives CDR1 SGHRS, CDR2 YFSETQ. The assay was immunoSEQ multiplex PCR, and TCRdb's table has in-frame clones only and misses some. The sample carries roughly 100,000 clones, approximately 94% recorded once. Study-level points and caveats: Most proliferating CD4+ or CD8+ clones, roughly 75-95%, had no naive or memory assignment. A mean of approximately 70% of mappable alloreactive CD4+ clones were Treg-derived with siplizumab, compared with 25% to 30% in controls. Proliferating Tregs' suppressive function in siplizumab cultures went unconfirmed. Naive T cells looked more diverse than memory cells, and they looked like major contributors to the alloresponse.

The sequence derives from a human donor in good health. Sequencing input: CD8+ T cells sorted from blood. This chain connects TRBV5-1 to TRBJ1-1; the match to TRBD1 covers 9 bases. CDR3 nucleotide sequence: TGCGCCAGCAGCTTGGGTGGGACAGGGGCTTTCTTT. This gives the protein CASSLGGTGAFF.